The rows below give T cell receptor beta chains drawn from one sample of a study of T cell responses to AZD1222 COVID-19 vaccine. Profiled with immunoSEQ multiplex PCR; TCRdb holds only in-frame clones, not every one. The table records some 120,000 clones, 90% of them present only once. The sequenced sample was peripheral blood, obtained on day 0 of MenACWY control vaccination. Receptors were obtained from an adult in good health. Both conserved end residues are part of each CDR3. The D gene is left open where the match is weak. Clone size is shown for a subset of rows, as once, few, many or a class of expanded clone.

D gene: TRBD1; CDR3 length: 12; clone size: -; J gene: TRBJ2-1; V gene: TRBV11-1; CDR3 protein: CASNRQGTQQFF; CDR3 DNA: TGTGCCAGCAACAGACAGGGAACCCAGCAGTTCTTC
D gene: TRBD2; CDR3 length: 16; clone size: medium-sized; J gene: TRBJ2-3; V gene: TRBV7-3; CDR3 protein: CASSPTTSGSTDTQYF; CDR3 DNA: TGTGCCAGCAGCCCCACCACTAGCGGGAGCACAGATACGCAGTATTTT
D gene: TRBD2; CDR3 length: 14; clone size: -; J gene: TRBJ2-7; V gene: TRBV7-9; CDR3 protein: CASSLAGLAFEQYF; CDR3 DNA: TGTGCCAGCAGCTTAGCAGGACTAGCGTTTGAGCAGTACTTC
D gene: -; CDR3 length: 14; clone size: -; J gene: TRBJ1-6; V gene: TRBV6-5; CDR3 protein: CASSTDRDNSPLHF; CDR3 DNA: TGTGCCAGCAGTACAGACAGAGATAATTCACCCCTCCACTTT
D gene: -; CDR3 length: 15; clone size: few; J gene: TRBJ1-5; V gene: TRBV27; CDR3 protein: CASSLSWGTHQPQHF; CDR3 DNA: TGTGCCAGCAGTTTATCGTGGGGGACCCATCAGCCCCAGCATTTT
D gene: -; CDR3 length: 14; clone size: -; J gene: TRBJ1-2; V gene: TRBV14; CDR3 protein: CASSPDPGTGGYTF; CDR3 DNA: TGTGCCAGCAGCCCGGATCCAGGGACTGGAGGCTACACCTTC
D gene: -; CDR3 length: 15; clone size: few; J gene: TRBJ2-7; V gene: TRBV5-4; CDR3 protein: CASSAGLTKIYEQYF; CDR3 DNA: TGTGCCAGCAGCGCGGGACTTACGAAAATCTACGAGCAGTACTTC
D gene: TRBD2; CDR3 length: 16; clone size: medium-sized; J gene: TRBJ2-1; V gene: TRBV7-8; CDR3 protein: CASSLVGSGGRNEQFF; CDR3 DNA: TGTGCCAGCAGCTTAGTGGGTAGCGGGGGGCGGAATGAGCAGTTCTTC
D gene: -; CDR3 length: 15; clone size: -; J gene: TRBJ2-1; V gene: TRBV9; CDR3 protein: CASSLEGRVGNEQFF; CDR3 DNA: TGTGCCAGCAGCTTGGAGGGGCGGGTCGGCAATGAGCAGTTCTTC
D gene: -; CDR3 length: 15; clone size: -; J gene: TRBJ1-4; V gene: TRBV19; CDR3 protein: CASSIEIRGDEKLFF; CDR3 DNA: TGTGCCAGTAGTATAGAAATTCGGGGGGATGAAAAACTGTTTTTT
D gene: TRBD2; CDR3 length: 15; clone size: -; J gene: TRBJ2-5; V gene: TRBV18; CDR3 protein: CASSSREGSGETQYF; CDR3 DNA: TGTGCCAGCTCATCCAGGGAGGGGTCGGGAGAGACCCAGTACTTC
D gene: -; CDR3 length: 15; clone size: -; J gene: TRBJ2-1; V gene: TRBV11-2; CDR3 protein: CASSRGLGGGNEQFF; CDR3 DNA: TGTGCCAGCAGCCGAGGACTGGGGGGCGGGAATGAGCAGTTCTTC
D gene: -; CDR3 length: 14; clone size: few; J gene: TRBJ1-5; V gene: TRBV5-4; CDR3 protein: CASSLYGDNQPQHF; CDR3 DNA: TGTGCCAGCAGCTTGTACGGGGACAATCAGCCCCAGCATTTT
D gene: -; CDR3 length: 15; clone size: few; J gene: TRBJ2-7; V gene: TRBV4-1; CDR3 protein: CASSQVYSDSYEQYF; CDR3 DNA: TGCGCCAGCAGCCAAGTATACTCCGATTCCTACGAGCAGTACTTC
D gene: -; CDR3 length: 13; clone size: once; J gene: TRBJ1-6; V gene: TRBV18; CDR3 protein: CASSPKDNSPLHF; CDR3 DNA: TGTGCCAGCTCACCGAAAGATAATTCACCCCTCCACTTT
D gene: -; CDR3 length: 13; clone size: -; J gene: TRBJ2-7; V gene: TRBV2; CDR3 protein: CASFDGSSYEQYF; CDR3 DNA: TGTGCCAGCTTCGACGGAAGCTCCTACGAGCAGTACTTC
D gene: TRBD1; CDR3 length: 15; clone size: once; J gene: TRBJ1-1; V gene: TRBV5-5; CDR3 protein: CASSLSARGQGEAFF; CDR3 DNA: TGTGCCAGCAGCCTGTCGGCCAGGGGGCAGGGTGAAGCTTTCTTT
D gene: -; CDR3 length: 13; clone size: -; J gene: TRBJ2-1; V gene: TRBV28; CDR3 protein: CASSLGRWNEQFF; CDR3 DNA: TGTGCCAGCAGTTTAGGGAGGTGGAATGAGCAGTTCTTC
D gene: TRBD1; CDR3 length: 17; clone size: -; J gene: TRBJ1-2; V gene: TRBV27; CDR3 protein: CASSPPFPDREIYGYTF; CDR3 DNA: TGTGCCAGCAGTCCACCATTTCCGGACAGGGAGATTTACGGCTACACCTTC
D gene: -; CDR3 length: 15; clone size: -; J gene: TRBJ1-5; V gene: TRBV2; CDR3 protein: CASSDEGAGNQPQHF; CDR3 DNA: TGTGCCAGCAGTGACGAAGGGGCTGGCAATCAGCCCCAGCATTTT
D gene: -; CDR3 length: 16; clone size: -; J gene: TRBJ1-2; V gene: TRBV6-1; CDR3 protein: CASSVTYPEANYGYTF; CDR3 DNA: TGTGCCAGCAGTGTAACCTACCCGGAGGCTAACTATGGCTACACCTTC
D gene: TRBD2; CDR3 length: 15; clone size: -; J gene: TRBJ2-2; V gene: TRBV7-2; CDR3 protein: CASSLAGTSPGELFF; CDR3 DNA: TGTGCCAGCAGCTTAGCCGGGACTAGCCCCGGGGAGCTGTTTTTT
D gene: TRBD1; CDR3 length: 11; clone size: -; J gene: TRBJ1-2; V gene: TRBV29-1; CDR3 protein: CSVQGAHGYTF; CDR3 DNA: TGCAGCGTGCAGGGGGCCCATGGCTACACCTTC
D gene: TRBD1; CDR3 length: 16; clone size: -; J gene: TRBJ2-1; V gene: TRBV10-3; CDR3 protein: CAIRTKGWTGPDEQFF; CDR3 DNA: TGTGCCATCAGGACAAAGGGATGGACAGGGCCGGATGAGCAGTTCTTC
D gene: -; CDR3 length: 12; clone size: -; J gene: TRBJ1-1; V gene: TRBV28; CDR3 protein: CASSPDSTEAFF; CDR3 DNA: TGTGCCAGCAGTCCGGACAGCACTGAAGCTTTCTTT
D gene: TRBD1; CDR3 length: 15; clone size: -; J gene: TRBJ2-5; V gene: TRBV28; CDR3 protein: CASSLETGGKRTQYF; CDR3 DNA: TGTGCCAGCAGTCTCGAGACAGGGGGTAAGAGAACCCAGTACTTC